A selection of T cell receptor beta chains follows, all from one sample in a study of T cell repertoires in cytomegalovirus infection. These receptors are not linked to any known antigen. One entry per CDR3 protein, called by TCRdb with MiXCR from the reads. This table has approximately 590,000 distinct CDR3 sequences, roughly 43% appearing once. Sequencing used cultured PBMCs, obtained from culture after CMV antigen stimulation. The receptors here all came from a human donor in good health (CMV status not recorded). Some clones in this sample may be carry-over from other donors' samples. Each CDR3 is given with its conserved first and last residue. The order of the fields is D gene, J gene, clone size, V gene, CDR3 DNA, CDR3 protein. A D gene is named only where the DNA matches it firmly. Size values are once, few and many counts, or a class for expanded clones, and some rows have none.

TRBD2,TRBJ2-5,-,TRBV25-1,TGTGCCAGCAGTAGCCGGGACTACAAAGAGACCCAGTACTTC,CASSSRDYKETQYF
-,TRBJ2-1,-,TRBV4-1,TGCGCCAGCAGCCAAGGACCCGGGGGTAATGAGCAGTTCTTC,CASSQGPGGNEQFF
-,TRBJ1-2,few,TRBV6-2/TRBV6-3,TGTGCCAGCAGCCAGTCAAATTCTAACTATGGCTACACCTTC,CASSQSNSNYGYTF
-,TRBJ1-2,-,TRBV11-2,TGTGCCAGCAAAAGAGAGCTCTCTAACTATGGCTACACCTTC,CASKRELSNYGYTF
-,TRBJ2-1,-,TRBV7-2,TGTGCCAGCAGCTCAGCTTTCCTCTACAATGAGCAGTTCTTC,CASSSAFLYNEQFF
TRBD1,TRBJ1-1,few,TRBV11-1,TGTGCCAGCAGCTTATACGCTTTTTGGGGACAGGGAGTGAACACTGAAGCTTTCTTT,CASSLYAFWGQGVNTEAFF
-,TRBJ1-6,few,TRBV2,TGTGCCAGCAGTCGGGAGGGCAGGGAGCATTCACCCCTCCACTTT,CASSREGREHSPLHF
TRBD2,TRBJ2-5,-,TRBV6-6,TGTGCCAGCAGTTACCGAGGGGGAAGCGGGAGGTGGCAAGAGACCCAGTACTTC,CASSYRGGSGRWQETQYF
-,TRBJ2-7,many,TRBV7-2,TGTGCCAGCAGCTTAGAGCTAGCCACCCTCCGACCCACGGAGCAGTACTTC,CASSLELATLRPTEQYF
-,TRBJ2-7,many,TRBV7-8,TGTGCCAGCAGCTATGACCGGACTTTTTTCTACGAGCAGTACTTC,CASSYDRTFFYEQYF
-,TRBJ2-1,-,TRBV7-8,TGTGCCAGCAGCTTAGCGGGTAGGGAGAGTGAGCAGTTCTTC,CASSLAGRESEQFF
TRBD1,TRBJ2-5,-,TRBV5-4,TGTGCCAGCAGCTTACGACAGGGTCTGAAGACCCAGTACTTC,CASSLRQGLKTQYF
-,TRBJ1-3,-,TRBV7-2,TGTGCCAGCAGCTTTAGTAGCTTGGACACCATATATTTT,CASSFSSLDTIYF
-,TRBJ2-3,-,TRBV7-2,TGTGCCAGCAGCTTAGCGCAACAAGGGGCCCAGTATTTT,CASSLAQQGAQYF
-,TRBJ2-1,-,TRBV20-1,TGCAGTGCTAGGAAGGACAGATACAATGAGCAGTTCTTC,CSARKDRYNEQFF
-,TRBJ2-7,-,TRBV7-6,TGTGCCAGCAGCTTTAGGGTTGACAGCAACTCCTACGAGCAGTACTTC,CASSFRVDSNSYEQYF
-,TRBJ2-1,many,TRBV7-6,TGTGCCAGCAGCTTATTGAGTCTGCGGGATGAGCAGTTCTTC,CASSLLSLRDEQFF
-,TRBJ1-3,-,TRBV19,TGTGCCAGTAGAACACCCGCAGGGCCTGGAAACACCATATATTTT,CASRTPAGPGNTIYF
TRBD1,TRBJ1-3,-,TRBV6-6,TGTGCCAGCAGTTACGCTGGACAGGGGCGACCCTCTGGAAACACCATATATTTT,CASSYAGQGRPSGNTIYF
-,TRBJ1-4,few,TRBV6-1,TGTGCCAGCAGTCCCCCATCTTGGGCTAATGAAAAACTGTTTTTT,CASSPPSWANEKLFF
TRBD1,TRBJ1-5,few,TRBV6-6,TGTGCCAGCAGTGCCGGGACAGGGGGCGATAAAGGCAATCAGCCCCAGCATTTT,CASSAGTGGDKGNQPQHF
TRBD2,TRBJ2-1,-,TRBV11-2,TGTGCCAGCAGGGGTAGCGGGAGGGCCGGGTACAATGAGCAGTTCTTC,CASRGSGRAGYNEQFF
-,TRBJ2-4,-,TRBV5-6,TGTGCCAGCAGCCGCTGGGGTAGCATTCAGTACTTC,CASSRWGSIQYF
TRBD1,TRBJ1-6,many,TRBV7-2,TGTGCCAGCAGCAAGGGACAGCGTTATAATTCACCCCTCCACTTT,CASSKGQRYNSPLHF
TRBD1,TRBJ2-7,few,TRBV7-9,TGTGCCAGCAGCCTAAGGGACAGGGCTTACAGGCAGTACTTC,CASSLRDRAYRQYF
TRBD2,TRBJ2-3,-,TRBV4-1,TGCGCCAGCAGCCTCCTCCCGGGACTACAAGCAGATACGCAGTATTTT,CASSLLPGLQADTQYF
TRBD2,TRBJ2-7,few,TRBV11-2,TGTGCCAGCAGGGCCCGATCTAGCGGGCGATACGAGCAGTACTTC,CASRARSSGRYEQYF
TRBD1,TRBJ1-1,-,TRBV6-2/TRBV6-3,TGTGCCAGCACCACCTTCCGGACAGGGAGGACTGAAGCTTTCTTT,CASTTFRTGRTEAFF
TRBD1,TRBJ1-2,-,TRBV6-5,TGTGCCAGCAGTTACTCGATGGGACAGGGGACATATGGCTACACCTTC,CASSYSMGQGTYGYTF
-,TRBJ1-6,-,TRBV20-1,TGCAGTGCAAGACAGGCCTACTATAATTCACCCCTCCACTTT,CSARQAYYNSPLHF
-,TRBJ2-5,-,TRBV2,TGTGCCAGCGGGAAAGAGGAGACCCAGTACTTC,CASGKEETQYF
TRBD1,TRBJ1-2,-,TRBV7-6,TGTGCCAGCAGCCCACAGGGGTTCAGCTATGGCTACACCTTC,CASSPQGFSYGYTF
TRBD1,TRBJ1-4,many,TRBV7-7,TGTGCCAGCAGCTGTGACAGGGGGTTTGAAAAACTGTTTTTT,CASSCDRGFEKLFF
TRBD1,TRBJ2-5,-,TRBV7-6,TGTGCCAGCAGCTCTTGGACAGGGCCGAAAGAGACCCAGTACTTC,CASSSWTGPKETQYF
-,TRBJ1-2,-,TRBV7-2,TGTGCCAGCAGCTTATCCGGGCTCCAAGGTGGCTACACCTTC,CASSLSGLQGGYTF
TRBD1,TRBJ1-2,-,TRBV4-1,TGCGCCAGCAGCCAAAGCTCCGGGACAGCATATGGCTACACCTTC,CASSQSSGTAYGYTF
-,TRBJ1-1,-,TRBV29-1,TGCAGCGTTGACACGGCCCGGAGGGACACTGAAGCTTTCTTT,CSVDTARRDTEAFF
TRBD1,TRBJ2-2,-,TRBV7-8,TGTGCCAGCAGCTCCTTCCGATTTCCGGGACAGGGGAAGTCCGGGGAGCTGTTTTTT,CASSSFRFPGQGKSGELFF
-,TRBJ2-1,-,TRBV7-6,TGTGCCAGCAGCTTACTCTGGGAGCCCCTTTGGAATGAGCAGTTCTTC,CASSLLWEPLWNEQFF
TRBD1,TRBJ1-4,-,TRBV2,TGTGCCAGCAAACCGGGACAGGCTAATGAAAAACTGTTTTTT,CASKPGQANEKLFF
TRBD2,TRBJ2-3,-,TRBV7-6,TGTGCCAGCAGTCTCCTGGGGGCGGGACTAGCGTTTCCCCTAACGACAGATACGCAGTATTTT,CASSLLGAGLAFPLTTDTQYF
-,TRBJ2-5,-,TRBV6-6,TGTGCCAGCAGTTACTCGAGAGACGGGGAGACCCAGTACTTC,CASSYSRDGETQYF
TRBD2,TRBJ2-3,-,TRBV6-2/TRBV6-3,TGTGCCAGCACCCCCGTAGCGGGACTACTGGATACGCAGTATTTT,CASTPVAGLLDTQYF
-,TRBJ2-3,-,TRBV28,TGTGCCACCCGAGCGCCCAGCTTGGATACGCAGTATTTT,CATRAPSLDTQYF